Shown below are 5 T cell receptor beta chains from a single sample sequenced in a study of beta chain features in type 1 diabetes. Sequencing targeted expressed TCRB transcripts, as all isolated RNA had been reverse transcribed. Repertoires were generated with immunoSEQ multiplex PCR, while TCRdb's copy carries only in-frame clones and drops some. The sample lists under 400,000 clones, over 10% occurring once. The specimen sequenced was naive CD4+ T cells from blood. The receptors stem from a man between 18 and 29 years old in good health.

This clone came up a few times. V gene TRBV5-1 combines with J gene TRBJ1-2; tentatively, D is TRBD1 (6 bases). CDR1 and CDR2 (germline): SGHRS, YFSETQ. Deletions cut 1 base from V and 7 bases from J, with 11 bases between. The CDR3 has 13 amino acids. Here the CDR3 reads CASSLNRDLGYTF. The DNA of the CDR3 is TGCGCCAGCAGCTTGAACAGGGATCTTGGCTACACCTTC.

This clone was picked up a small number of times. J is TRBJ1-5 and V is TRBV6-6, with 7 bases identical to TRBD1. The CDR3 is made up of 16 amino acids. Germline V CDR1 and CDR2: MNHNY, SVGAGI (reference sequence). Trimming at V came to 6 bases and at J to 2 bases, leaving 10 bases not matched to a gene. CDR3: CASRQDRSRGNQPQHF. DNA for the CDR3: TGTGCCAGCAGACAGGACAGGTCGAGAGGCAATCAGCCCCAGCATTTT.

A few counts support this clone. This rearrangement joins TRBV25-1 to TRBJ2-2; 8 bases fit TRBD1. Germline V gene sequence: CDR1 MGHDK, CDR2 SYGVNS. This CDR3 contains 14 residues. V dropped 4 bases and J dropped 4; count of bases not matched to a gene: 2. CDR3 nucleotides: TGTGCCAGCAGTGTGGACAGGGCCACCGGGGAGCTGTTTTTT. Translating it yields CASSVDRATGELFF.

The table lists this clone with a few counts. V usage is TRBV7-9 and J usage is TRBJ1-1; D may be TRBD1 (5 bases). Looked up from germline, CDR1 is SEHNR and CDR2 is FQNEAQ (reference sequence). V lost 3 bases, J lost 1 base, and 9 bases lay in between. The CDR3 is 14 amino acids. The CDR3, as DNA: TGTGCCAGCAGCTTCGGGGGATGGAACACTGAAGCTTTCTTT. It codes for CASSFGGWNTEAFF.

This clone occurred a few times. The gene calls are TRBV30 and TRBJ1-2; D gene uncertain. Trimming shortened V by 1 base and J by 6 bases, and 15 bases separated the two germline ends. Per germline, CDR1 GTSNPN and CDR2 SVGIG (reference sequence). This CDR3 has 14 residues. The CDR3 loop reads CAWSATQFSHGYTF. The CDR3 nucleotides read TGTGCCTGGAGTGCAACCCAGTTCTCCCATGGCTACACCTTC.